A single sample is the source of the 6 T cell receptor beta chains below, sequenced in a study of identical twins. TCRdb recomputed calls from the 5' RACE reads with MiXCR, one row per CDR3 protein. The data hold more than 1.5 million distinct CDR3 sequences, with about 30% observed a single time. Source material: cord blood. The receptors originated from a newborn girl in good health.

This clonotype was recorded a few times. The CDR3 sequence: CASSQESLTGTSSQQFF. The CDR3 DNA sequence: TGTGCCAGCAGCCAAGAGTCCTTAACCGGGACTAGCAGTCAGCAGTTCTTC. V is TRBV3-1 and J is TRBJ2-1; the match to TRBD2 covers 9 bases. This CDR3 region has 17 residues. J lost 11 bases, V lost 0 bases, and 14 bases had no gene match. Per the germline V gene, CDR1 is LGHDT and CDR2 is YNNKEL (reference sequence).

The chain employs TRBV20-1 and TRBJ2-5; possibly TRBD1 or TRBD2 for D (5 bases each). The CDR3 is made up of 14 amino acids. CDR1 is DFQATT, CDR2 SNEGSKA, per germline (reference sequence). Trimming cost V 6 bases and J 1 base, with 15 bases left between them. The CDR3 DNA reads TGCAGTGCGACGGGACCCCTGTTCCAAGAGACCCAGTACTTC. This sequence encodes CSATGPLFQETQYF.

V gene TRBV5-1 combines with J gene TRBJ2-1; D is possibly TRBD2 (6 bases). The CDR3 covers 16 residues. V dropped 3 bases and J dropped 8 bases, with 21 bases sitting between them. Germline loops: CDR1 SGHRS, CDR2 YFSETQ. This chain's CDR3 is CASSSALTSTGDEQFF. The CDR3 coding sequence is TGCGCCAGCAGCTCCGCCCTGACTAGTACAGGAGATGAGCAGTTCTTC. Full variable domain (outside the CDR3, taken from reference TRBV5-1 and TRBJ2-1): KAGVTQTPRYLIKTRGQQVTLSCSPISGHRSVSWYQQTPGQGLQFLFEYFSETQRNKGNFPGRFSGRQFSNSRSEMNVSTLELGDSALYLCASSSALTSTGDEQFFGPGTRLTVL.

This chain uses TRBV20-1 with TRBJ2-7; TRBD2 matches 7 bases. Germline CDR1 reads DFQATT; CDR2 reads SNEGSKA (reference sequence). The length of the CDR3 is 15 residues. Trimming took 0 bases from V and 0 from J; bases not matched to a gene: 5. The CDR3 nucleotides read TGCAGTGCTAGAGATCGGGCTAGCGGCTCCTACGAGCAGTACTTC. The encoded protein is CSARDRASGSYEQYF.

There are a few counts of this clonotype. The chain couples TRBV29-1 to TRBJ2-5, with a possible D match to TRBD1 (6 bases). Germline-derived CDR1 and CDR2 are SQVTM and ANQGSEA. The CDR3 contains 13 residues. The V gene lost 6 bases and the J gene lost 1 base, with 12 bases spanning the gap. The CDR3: CSVRTDLQETQYF. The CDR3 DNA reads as TGCAGCGTGAGGACAGACCTCCAAGAGACCCAGTACTTC.

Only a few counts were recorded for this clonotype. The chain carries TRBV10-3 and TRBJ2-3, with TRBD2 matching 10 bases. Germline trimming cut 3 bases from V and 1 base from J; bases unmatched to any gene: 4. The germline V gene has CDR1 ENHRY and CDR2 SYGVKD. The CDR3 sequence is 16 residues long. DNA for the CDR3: TGTGCCATCAGTGACCTCCTAGCGGGAGGCACAGATACGCAGTATTTT. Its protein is CAISDLLAGGTDTQYF.